This T cell receptor (beta chain) emerged from a study of tumor-infiltrating lymphocytes in oesophageal squamous cell carcinoma. Judged by abundance, this clonotype is medium-sized. TCRdb re-called the PCR reads through MiXCR, storing one row per CDR3 protein. The sample consists of approximately 15,000 distinct CDR3 sequences, roughly 55% of them appearing once. Trimming took 5 bases from V and 6 from J, leaving 22 bases between them. This CDR3 is 16 amino acids long. Per the germline V gene, CDR1 is SEHNR and CDR2 is FQNEAQ (reference sequence). The receptor comes from a male donor with esophageal squamous cell carcinoma. This chain connects TRBV7-9 to TRBJ1-2; unclear D gene. The sequencing sample was made of esophageal tumor tissue. The CDR3 nucleotides are TGTGCCAGCAGCATAATAGGTGTCACGCCACAAGATGGCTACACCTTC. Protein: CASSIIGVTPQDGYTF.